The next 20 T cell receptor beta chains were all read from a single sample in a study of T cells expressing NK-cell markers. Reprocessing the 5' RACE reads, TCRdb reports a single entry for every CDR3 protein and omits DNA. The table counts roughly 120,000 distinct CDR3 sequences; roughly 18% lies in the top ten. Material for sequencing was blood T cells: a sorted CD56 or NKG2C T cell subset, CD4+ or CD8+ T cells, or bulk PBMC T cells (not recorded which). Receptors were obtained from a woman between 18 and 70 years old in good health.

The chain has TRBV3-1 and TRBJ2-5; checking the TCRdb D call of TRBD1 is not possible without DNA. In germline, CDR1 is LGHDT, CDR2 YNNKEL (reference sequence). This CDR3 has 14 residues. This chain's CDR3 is CASSQAGVKETQYF.

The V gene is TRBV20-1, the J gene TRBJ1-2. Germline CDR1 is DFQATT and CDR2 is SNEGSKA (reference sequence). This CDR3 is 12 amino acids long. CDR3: CSASSGNYGYTF.

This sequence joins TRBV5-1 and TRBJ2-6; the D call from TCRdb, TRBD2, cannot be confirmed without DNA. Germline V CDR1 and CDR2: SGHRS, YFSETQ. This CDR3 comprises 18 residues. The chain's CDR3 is CASSFVGDLFSGANVLTF.

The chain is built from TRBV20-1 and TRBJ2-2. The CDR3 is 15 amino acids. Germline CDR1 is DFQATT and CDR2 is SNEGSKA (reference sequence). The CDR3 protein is CSAADIDANTGELFF.

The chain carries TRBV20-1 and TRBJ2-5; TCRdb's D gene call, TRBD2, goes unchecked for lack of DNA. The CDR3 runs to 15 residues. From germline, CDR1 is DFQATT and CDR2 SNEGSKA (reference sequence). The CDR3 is CSARVHRRAQETQYF.

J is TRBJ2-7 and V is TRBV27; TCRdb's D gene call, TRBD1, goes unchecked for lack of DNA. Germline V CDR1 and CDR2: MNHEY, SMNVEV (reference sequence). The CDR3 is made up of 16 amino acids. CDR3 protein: CASSLISGTGLVEQYF.

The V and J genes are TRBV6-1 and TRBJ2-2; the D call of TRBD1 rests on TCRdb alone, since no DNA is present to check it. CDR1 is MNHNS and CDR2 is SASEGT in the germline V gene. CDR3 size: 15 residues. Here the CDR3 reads CASSPTTTGTGELFF.

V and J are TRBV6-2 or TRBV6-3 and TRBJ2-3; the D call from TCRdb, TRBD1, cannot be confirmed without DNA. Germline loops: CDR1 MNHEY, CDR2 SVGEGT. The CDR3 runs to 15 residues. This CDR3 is CASSYRDTRTDTQYF.

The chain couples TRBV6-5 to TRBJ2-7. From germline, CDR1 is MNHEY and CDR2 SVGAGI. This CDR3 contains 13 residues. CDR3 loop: CASSFIGTYEQYF.

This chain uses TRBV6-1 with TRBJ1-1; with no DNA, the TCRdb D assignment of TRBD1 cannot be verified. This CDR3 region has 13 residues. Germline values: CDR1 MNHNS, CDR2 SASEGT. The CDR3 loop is CASSPRENTEAFF.

Here the CDR3 reads CASSLGQGETQYF. This chain joins TRBV5-6 and TRBJ2-5; TCRdb's D call of TRBD1 is untestable without DNA. The CDR3 length is 13 residues. The V gene's germline CDR1 is SGHDT and CDR2 YYEEEE.

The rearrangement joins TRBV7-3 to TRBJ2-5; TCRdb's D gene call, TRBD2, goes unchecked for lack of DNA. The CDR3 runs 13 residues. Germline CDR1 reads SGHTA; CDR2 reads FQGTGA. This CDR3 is CASSSGVGETQYF.

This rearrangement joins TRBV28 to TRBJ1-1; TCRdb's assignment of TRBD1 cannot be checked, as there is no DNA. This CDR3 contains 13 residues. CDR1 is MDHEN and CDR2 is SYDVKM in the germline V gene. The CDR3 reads CASRLGGGTEAFF.

Here the CDR3 reads CASSLWDNQPQHF. The rearrangement uses TRBV7-9 and TRBJ1-5. Germline CDR1 is SEHNR and CDR2 is FQNEAQ (reference sequence). This CDR3 is built from 13 residues.

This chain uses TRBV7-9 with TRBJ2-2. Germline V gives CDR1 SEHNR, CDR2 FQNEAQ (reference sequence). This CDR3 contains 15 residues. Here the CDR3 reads CASSFSTHNTGELFF.

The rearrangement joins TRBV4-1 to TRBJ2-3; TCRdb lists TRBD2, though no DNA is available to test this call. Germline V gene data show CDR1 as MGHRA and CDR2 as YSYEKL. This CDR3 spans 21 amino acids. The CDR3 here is CASSQDVPTSGRVLGTDTQYF.

This CDR3 is CATGAETGLADTQYF. The V gene is TRBV24-1, the J gene TRBJ2-3; TCRdb's D call of TRBD1 is untestable without DNA. The germline CDR1 and CDR2 sequences are KGHDR and SFDVKD. This CDR3 has 15 amino acids.

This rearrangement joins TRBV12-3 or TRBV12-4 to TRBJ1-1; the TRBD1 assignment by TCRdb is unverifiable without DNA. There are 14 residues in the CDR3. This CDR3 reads CASDTRGGGIGAFF.

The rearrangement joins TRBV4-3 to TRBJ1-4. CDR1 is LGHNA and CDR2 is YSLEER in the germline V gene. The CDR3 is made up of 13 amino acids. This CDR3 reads CASSQSWVEKLFF.

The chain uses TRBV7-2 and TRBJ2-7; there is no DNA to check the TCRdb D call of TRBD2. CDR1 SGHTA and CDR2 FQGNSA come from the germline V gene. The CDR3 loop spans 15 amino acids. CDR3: CASSLAGGGTYEQYF.